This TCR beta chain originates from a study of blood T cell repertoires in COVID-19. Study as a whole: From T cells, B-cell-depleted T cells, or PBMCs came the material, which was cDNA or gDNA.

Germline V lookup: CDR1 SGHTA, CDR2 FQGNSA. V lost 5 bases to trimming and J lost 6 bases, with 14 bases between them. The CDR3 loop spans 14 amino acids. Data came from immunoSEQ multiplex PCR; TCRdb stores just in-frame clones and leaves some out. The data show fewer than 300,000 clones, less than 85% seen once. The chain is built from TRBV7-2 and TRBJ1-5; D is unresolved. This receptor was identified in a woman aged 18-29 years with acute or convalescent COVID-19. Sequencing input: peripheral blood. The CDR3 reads CASSLETFGQPQHF. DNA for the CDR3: TGTGCCAGCAGCCTCGAAACGTTCGGTCAGCCCCAGCATTTT.